This entry lists 20 T cell receptor beta chains sequenced from one sample in a study of T-cell memory formation after mild COVID-19. TCRdb re-analysed the 5' RACE reads in MiXCR, keeping a single row per CDR3 protein. Of approximately 450,000 distinct CDR3 sequences listed, around a sixth are singletons. The specimen was PBMCs or a T cell subset sorted from them (not recorded which). All receptors derive from an adult woman who had mild COVID-19 (a few samples of this study predate the infection). Cell type and time point are not known.

This clonotype was picked up a small number of times. CDR3: CASSRRDRGNTGELFF. CDR3 nucleotide sequence: TGTGCCAGCAGCCGCCGGGACAGGGGGAACACCGGGGAGCTGTTTTTT. The genes are TRBV5-8 and TRBJ2-2; 10 nucleotides line up with TRBD1. This CDR3 region has 16 residues. V lost 4 bases and J lost 1; bases outside the gene matches: 4. Germline CDR1 reads SGHTS; CDR2 reads YDEGEE.

This chain connects TRBV28 to TRBJ2-7, with TRBD1 matching 8 bases. Unmatched junction bases numbered 7, after V lost 10 bases and J lost 5 bases. The CDR3 is made up of 12 amino acids. CDR1 is MDHEN and CDR2 is SYDVKM in the germline V gene. Here the CDR3 reads CATWTGNHEQYF. The CDR3 DNA reads as TGTGCCACCTGGACAGGGAACCACGAGCAGTACTTC.

This clonotype appeared a few times. The V and J genes are TRBV29-1 and TRBJ1-5; D gene unclear. CDR3 length: 13 residues. From germline, CDR1 is SQVTM and CDR2 ANQGSEA. The V and J ends lost 3 bases and 7 bases respectively, with 13 bases between them. The CDR3 loop reads CSVETGVGQPQHF. CDR3 in DNA: TGCAGCGTTGAGACCGGGGTGGGGCAGCCCCAGCATTTT.

The V gene is TRBV6-5, the J gene TRBJ2-6; D may be TRBD1 (6 bases). Trimming took off 0 bases at V and 15 bases at J, with 12 bases between the two ends. Germline-derived CDR1 and CDR2 are MNHEY and SVGAGI. The CDR3 runs 13 residues. The CDR3 here is CASSYSGQQALTF. DNA of the CDR3: TGTGCCAGCAGTTACTCCGGACAGCAGGCCCTGACTTTC.

The chain combines TRBV4-2 with TRBJ2-5; D possibly corresponds to TRBD2 (6 bases). Germline CDR1 and CDR2: LGHNA and YNFKEQ. The CDR3 spans 18 residues. V was trimmed by 0 bases and J by 5 bases, leaving 22 bases between them. The CDR3 region is CASSQDLGGWELSETQYF. The CDR3, as DNA: TGTGCCAGCAGCCAAGATTTGGGGGGATGGGAGTTGTCTGAGACCCAGTACTTC.

The table lists this clonotype with a few counts. The chain uses TRBV19 and TRBJ1-1, with D tentatively TRBD1 (6 bases). The CDR3 spans 21 residues. Germline V gives CDR1 LNHDA, CDR2 SQIVND (reference sequence). Between the trimmed V and J ends, which lost 6 bases and 4 bases, there was a span of 36 bases. The CDR3 DNA sequence: TGTGCCAGTAGCAGCCGAAGTAGCAGACACAGGGTGAGGGAGTTTAGCACTGAAGCTTTCTTT. This encodes CASSSRSSRHRVREFSTEAFF.

This clonotype occurred once. The chain is built from TRBV10-3 and TRBJ2-3; 11 bases match TRBD2. Germline trimming cut 5 bases from V and 5 bases from J; bases unmatched to any gene: 6. The CDR3 runs 15 residues. Germline V CDR1 and CDR2: ENHRY, SYGVKD. CDR3 nucleotides: TGTGCCATCAGTTTCCTAGCGGGGGGTGGAGATACGCAGTATTTT. Its translation: CAISFLAGGGDTQYF.

This clonotype was detected a few times. CDR3 in amino acids: CSARDREHFLYGYTF. In DNA, the CDR3 is TGCAGTGCTAGAGATCGAGAACACTTCCTATATGGCTACACCTTC. The rearrangement joins TRBV20-1 to TRBJ1-2; D call uncertain. V lost 0 bases, J lost 5 bases, and 16 bases lay in between. CDR3 length: 15 amino acids. CDR1 and CDR2 from the germline V gene are DFQATT and SNEGSKA (reference sequence).

This clonotype was seen a handful of times. The rearrangement joins TRBV12-3 or TRBV12-4 to TRBJ2-1; TRBD1 matches 8 bases. The junction had 10 bases not matched to a gene; V was cut back by 2 bases and J by 7 bases. The CDR3 is made up of 16 amino acids. The CDR3 here is CASSLLLGQGQNEQFF. As DNA, the CDR3 is TGTGCCAGCAGTTTACTATTAGGACAGGGCCAGAATGAGCAGTTCTTC.

The rearrangement links TRBV24-1 to TRBJ1-1; perhaps TRBD1 as D (5 bases). Trimming cost V 6 bases and J 5 bases, with 12 bases left between them. The germline V gene encodes CDR1 KGHDR and CDR2 SFDVKD. The CDR3 runs to 13 residues. The CDR3 bases are TGTGCCACCAGTACAAGGGGCGCGACTGAAGCTTTCTTT. Amino acids: CATSTRGATEAFF.

V usage is TRBV9 and J usage is TRBJ2-3; tentatively, D is TRBD1 (5 bases). CDR1 is SGDLS and CDR2 is YYNGEE in the germline V gene. Between the trimmed V and J ends, which lost 2 bases and 2 bases, there was a span of 15 bases. This CDR3 is built from 16 residues. The CDR3 loop is CASSVPPPDITDTQYF. The CDR3 DNA is TGTGCCAGCAGCGTTCCCCCCCCGGACATCACAGATACGCAGTATTTT. Full variable domain (missing parts from reference TRBV9 and TRBJ2-3): DSGVTQTPKHLITATGQRVTLRCSPRSGDLSVYWYQQSLDQGLQFLIQYYNGEERAKGNILERFSAQQFPDLHSELNLSSLELGDSALYFCASSVPPPDITDTQYFGPGTRLTVL.

This clonotype appeared a few times. The chain recombines TRBV7-3 with TRBJ2-5, with 8 bases lining up with TRBD2. Looked up from germline, CDR1 is SGHTA and CDR2 is FQGTGA. The J segment lost 2 bases and the V segment lost 0 bases, leaving 2 bases of the junction unmatched. This CDR3 contains 15 residues. Here the CDR3 reads CASSLTTSVQETQYF. In DNA, the CDR3 is TGTGCCAGCAGCTTAACGACTAGCGTACAAGAGACCCAGTACTTC.

The rearrangement links TRBV7-6 to TRBJ2-6, with 7 bases aligning to TRBD1. The germline gives CDR1 SGHVS, CDR2 FNYEAQ. Trimming cost V 5 bases and J 2 bases; bases outside gene matches: 6. This CDR3 is built from 16 residues. CDR3 protein: CASSQEGGTGANVLTF. Here the CDR3 DNA reads TGTGCCAGCAGCCAGGAAGGGGGCACTGGGGCCAACGTCCTGACTTTC.

This clonotype was seen only a few times. CDR3 sequence (DNA): TGTGCCAGCAGTTACTGGTTCTCACCCCTCCACTTT. Its translation: CASSYWFSPLHF. The chain carries TRBV6-2 or TRBV6-3 and TRBJ1-6; D remains unclear. Per the germline V gene, CDR1 is MNHEY and CDR2 is SVGEGT. V was shortened by 1 base and J by 10 bases, with 5 bases between the two germline ends. The CDR3 totals 12 residues.

The chain recombines TRBV20-1 with TRBJ2-7, with D perhaps matching TRBD1 (5 bases). V lost 3 bases to trimming and J lost 1 base, with 13 bases between them. Germline V gene data show CDR1 as DFQATT and CDR2 as SNEGSKA (reference sequence). The CDR3 contains 14 residues. The CDR3 region is CSASWGRSSYEQYF. For the CDR3, the DNA is TGCAGTGCTAGTTGGGGCAGGTCATCCTACGAGCAGTACTTC.

The CDR3 spells CASSPQPGTGNEKLFF. CDR3 DNA sequence: TGTGCCAGCTCACCTCAACCGGGGACAGGGAATGAAAAACTGTTTTTT. The chain uses TRBV18 and TRBJ1-4, with 9 bases identical to TRBD1. Trimming took 3 bases from V and 5 from J; bases not matched to a gene: 7. There are 16 residues in the CDR3. Germline V lookup: CDR1 KGHSH, CDR2 LQKENI.

The rearrangement uses TRBV6-1 and TRBJ1-2; no definite D call. V was clipped by 1 base and J by 4 bases, with 10 bases between them. CDR3 size: 14 residues. In germline, CDR1 is MNHNS, CDR2 SASEGT. CDR3 amino acids: CASSEEDWFYGYTF. The CDR3 nucleotides are TGTGCCAGCAGTGAAGAGGACTGGTTCTATGGCTACACCTTC.

A few counts support this clonotype. The V call is TRBV5-1, the J call TRBJ1-5, with D unresolved. Germline-derived CDR1 and CDR2 are SGHRS and YFSETQ. This CDR3 comprises 13 residues. V lost 4 bases to trimming and J lost 3 bases, with 8 bases between them. CDR3 sequence: CASSRSPNQPQHF. CDR3 nucleotides: TGCGCCAGCAGCCGCTCCCCCAATCAGCCCCAGCATTTT.

This clonotype was picked up a small number of times. The chain has TRBV7-9 and TRBJ1-2; possibly TRBD1 for D (5 bases). The germline CDR1 and CDR2 sequences are SEHNR and FQNEAQ (reference sequence). The CDR3 covers 14 residues. V lost 5 bases, J lost 1 base, and 11 bases lay in between. This CDR3 reads CASSTGTVNYGYTF. The CDR3, as DNA: TGTGCCAGCAGCACCGGGACGGTTAACTATGGCTACACCTTC. The variable domain in full, completed from reference TRBV7-9 and TRBJ1-2, reads DTGVSQNPRHKITKRGQNVTFRCDPISEHNRLYWYRQTLGQGPEFLTYFQNEAQLEKSRLLSDRFSAERPKGSFSTLEIQRTEQGDSAMYLCASSTGTVNYGYTFGSGTRLTVV.

This clonotype occurred many times. This chain links TRBV7-3 with TRBJ2-2; D is unresolved. This CDR3 has 14 residues. V dropped 4 bases and J dropped 1 base, with 7 bases sitting between them. In germline, CDR1 is SGHTA, CDR2 FQGTGA. The CDR3 sequence is CASSSSGNTGELFF. The CDR3 DNA sequence: TGTGCCAGCAGCTCATCAGGGAACACCGGGGAGCTGTTTTTT.